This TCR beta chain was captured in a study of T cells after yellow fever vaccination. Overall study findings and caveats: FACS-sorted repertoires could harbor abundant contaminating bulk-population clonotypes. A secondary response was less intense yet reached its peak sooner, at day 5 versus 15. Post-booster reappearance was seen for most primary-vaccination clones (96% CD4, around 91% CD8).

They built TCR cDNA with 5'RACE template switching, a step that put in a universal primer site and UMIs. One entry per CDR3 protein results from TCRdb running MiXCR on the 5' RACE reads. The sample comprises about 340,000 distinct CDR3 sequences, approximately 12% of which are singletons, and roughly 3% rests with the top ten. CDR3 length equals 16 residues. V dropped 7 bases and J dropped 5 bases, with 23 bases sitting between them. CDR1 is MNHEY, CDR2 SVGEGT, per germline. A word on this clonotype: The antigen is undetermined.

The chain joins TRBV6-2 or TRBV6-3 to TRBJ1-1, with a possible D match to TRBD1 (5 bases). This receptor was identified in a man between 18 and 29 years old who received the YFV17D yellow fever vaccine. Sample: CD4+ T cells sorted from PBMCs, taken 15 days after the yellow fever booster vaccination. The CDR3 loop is CASTKRGMRAQTEAFF. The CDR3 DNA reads TGTGCCAGCACCAAAAGGGGAATGAGGGCCCAGACTGAAGCTTTCTTT.